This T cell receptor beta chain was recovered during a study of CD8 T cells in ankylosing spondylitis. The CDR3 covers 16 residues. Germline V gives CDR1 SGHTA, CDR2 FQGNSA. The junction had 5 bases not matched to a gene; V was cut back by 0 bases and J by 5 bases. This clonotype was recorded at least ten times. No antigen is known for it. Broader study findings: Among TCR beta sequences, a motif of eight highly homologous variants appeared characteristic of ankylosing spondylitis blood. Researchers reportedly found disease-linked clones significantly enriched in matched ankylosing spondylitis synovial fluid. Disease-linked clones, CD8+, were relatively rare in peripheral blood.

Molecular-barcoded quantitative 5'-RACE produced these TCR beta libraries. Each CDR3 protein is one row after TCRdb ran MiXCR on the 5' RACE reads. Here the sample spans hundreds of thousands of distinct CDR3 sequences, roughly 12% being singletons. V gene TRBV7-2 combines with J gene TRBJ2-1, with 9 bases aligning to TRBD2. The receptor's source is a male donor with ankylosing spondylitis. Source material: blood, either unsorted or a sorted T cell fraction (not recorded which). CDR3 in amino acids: CASSLAGTSLNNEQFF. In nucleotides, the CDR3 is TGTGCCAGCAGCTTAGCCGGGACTAGCTTGAACAATGAGCAGTTCTTC.